This T cell receptor beta chain originates from a study of radiation and T cells in renal cell carcinoma (dated by TCRdb to about 2020). Regarding the complete study: The samples were drawn from a clinical trial, where primary renal cell carcinomas were treated with 15 Gy of stereotactic body radiation therapy and then removed by nephrectomy 4 weeks afterward. In total, 50 to 60 samples, comprising 26 tumors and some 27 peripheral blood samples, were subjected to TCR beta sequencing. A total of 4 million to 5 million unique CDR3 nucleotide sequences, encoding 2,500,000 or so unique CDR3 amino acid sequences, were found across all 50 or so samples. The research as a whole found: Top tumor clonotypes rose in blood from baseline to 2 weeks post-radiation, then contracted by 4 weeks, suggesting transient expansion of tumor-resident clones. Effects of radiation dose or scheduling on the TCR repertoire could not be addressed with the single-armed trial design. Because pretreatment tumor biopsies were not available, the baseline intratumoral presence of clonotypes could not be determined. Blood repertoire dynamics were not followed beyond 4 weeks after treatment.

Following the manufacturer's recommendations, the immunoSEQ kit was used to generate TCR beta libraries from genomic DNA. To prepare libraries, a first multiplex PCR with proprietary primers was run, followed by a second PCR that added unique barcodes, and a bead cleanup was done after each round. Each sample batch included a kit-provided positive control reaction and a negative control reaction. The final libraries were assessed on an Agilent 4200 TapeStation D1000 ScreenTape, pooled by volume, and quantified by qPCR. Sequencing ran on an Illumina NextSeq500 with a MidOutput 150-cycle cartridge, using 156 Read1 and 15 Index1 cycles with kit custom primers. The pooled library was loaded at roughly 0.9 pM with about 21% PhiX control spiked in. Regarding the original processing steps: Vendor-processed data were analyzed in R, and a clonotype was defined as all T cells sharing the same CDR3 nucleotide sequence. In the clone abundance analyses, frequencies were normalized to the 10,000 most abundant clones in each sample. Public T cell clones, which averaged fewer than five per sample, were removed prior to analysis. Tumor-enriched and baseline blood-enriched clonotypes were defined by at least a 32-fold difference in abundance between compartments. Clonotypes expanded or contracted between blood time points were identified with a beta-binomial differential abundance model. Tumor-blood repertoire similarity was measured with the Baroni-Urbani and Buser coefficient, and groups were compared using two-tailed Wilcoxon tests in R. The source is immuneACCESS, and TCRdb retained only in-frame sequences with V and J called. Part of the clones is not carried over; for the studies checked, unresolved V genes explain less than half of this, and the remainder is unexplained. V and J calls and clone size are copied from that table; D and trimming were computed from the DNA. Within this sample are 150,000 to 180,000 clones, with roughly 86% of them counted one time only. Under 15% of the sample is taken by the ten largest.

Taken with the paper, the label for time point translates to: blood 2 weeks post-SBRT. Taken with the paper, the label for treatment or condition translates to: 15 Gy SBRT to primary tumor, nephrectomy 4 weeks later. Serial peripheral blood from radiation-treated patients was sampled at baseline, 2 weeks and 4 weeks after SBRT to track tumor-enriched clonotypes. All patients had renal cell carcinoma with clear cell pathology. The QIAamp DNA Blood Mini Kit (Qiagen) was used to prepare genomic DNA for TCR sequencing. The analyses included just those samples that passed every quality control check. As for this clone: Its recognized antigen is unknown. The input lacks base qualities; no much larger clone sits a single base away.

As encoded in the germline V gene, CDR1 is SGHNT while CDR2 is YENEEA. V lost 0 bases and J lost 4 bases; the stretch between them is 7 bases long. The CDR3 holds 14 amino acids from the cysteine to the phenylalanine. Only the CDR3 part of the read is kept: 42 bases, read in frame from the first base. The clonotype was recovered from a woman between 45 and 60 years old with renal cell carcinoma. Sequenced material: blood, taken from a patient whose treatment included radiotherapy and nephrectomy. The chain was built from TRBV11-3 and TRBJ1-3; confidence is insufficient to name the D gene. In nucleotides, the sequence is TGTGCCAGCAGCTTAGATGGTCGGGGAAACACCATATATTTT. Protein translation: CASSLDGRGNTIYF.